Here is one T cell receptor beta chain with its context. The data stem from a study of CD8+ T cells in alopecia areata. RNA was extracted and reverse transcribed into cDNA as the sequencing template. Measured with immunoSEQ multiplex PCR; TCRdb has only the in-frame clones, and not every one. This sample carries about 150,000 clones, 40% to 60% of them seen once, and the ten largest clones take 15% to 20%. Germline V gives CDR1 LNHDA, CDR2 SQIVND (reference sequence). CDR3 size: 15 residues. Trimming took off 4 bases at V and 0 bases at J, with 10 bases between the two ends. This sequence was found in a human donor with alopecia areata. This chain joins TRBV19 and TRBJ1-5; D is unresolved. Sample: CD8+ T cells sorted from blood, taken at week 0. CDR3: CASSTQVYSNQPQHF. The CDR3 DNA follows: TGTGCCAGTAGTACTCAGGTTTATAGCAATCAGCCCCAGCATTTT.